These 20 T cell receptor beta chains came from one sample sequenced in a study of metastatic and nonmetastatic thyroid tumors. With MiXCR, TCRdb called clones anew from the PCR reads. The profile shows 20,000 or so clones, under 35% of them singletons. Patients underwent thyroid surgery, and none had received any treatment before it. The specimen was blood. The receptors were gathered from a female donor with papillary thyroid cancer or a benign thyroid nodule (not recorded which). Some clones in this sample may be carry-over from other donors' samples.

The chain is built from TRBV20-1 and TRBJ1-2, with 7 bases that match TRBD1. Germline V gives CDR1 DFQATT, CDR2 SNEGSKA (reference sequence). The V segment lost 3 bases and the J segment 9 bases; nucleotides outside the gene matches: 13. The CDR3 spans 14 residues. The CDR3 bases are TGCAGTGCTAGGCGAGAATCATCAGGGGGTAGCTACACCTTC. Translated: CSARRESSGGSYTF.

This clone was counted between two and nine times. The V and J genes are TRBV11-2 and TRBJ2-7, with 12 bases fitting TRBD2. Germline loops: CDR1 SGHAT, CDR2 FQNNGV. After removal of 2 bases from V and 4 bases from J, the junction contained 3 bases not matched to a gene. The CDR3 length is 15 residues. CDR3 in amino acids: CASSLLAGGTYEQYF. CDR3 sequence (DNA): TGTGCCAGCAGCTTACTAGCGGGGGGGACTTACGAGCAGTACTTC.

The rearrangement links TRBV30 to TRBJ2-6; possibly TRBD1 for D (5 bases). The CDR3 is made up of 15 amino acids. Germline V gene data show CDR1 as GTSNPN and CDR2 as SVGIG (reference sequence). The V and J ends lost 3 bases and 4 bases respectively, with 13 bases between them. The CDR3 region has the DNA TGTGCCTGGAGCAGGGTACCGGAAGGGGCCAACGTCCTGACTTTC. This sequence encodes CAWSRVPEGANVLTF.

CDR3 nucleotides: TGTGCCAGCAGCCAAGATTGGGACGTCACAGATACGCAGTATTTT. Translating gives CASSQDWDVTDTQYF. The gene calls are TRBV3-1 and TRBJ2-3; D tentatively reads TRBD1 or TRBD2 (5 bases each). Germline-derived CDR1 and CDR2 are LGHDT and YNNKEL (reference sequence). CDR3 length: 15 residues. V was pared by 0 bases and J by 2 bases, with 9 bases between.

The sample holds a few counts of this clone. The junction differs from germline at one of its ends, possibly a read error. The genes are TRBV19 and TRBJ1-1; D is unresolved. This CDR3 spans 14 amino acids. Germline CDR1 LNHDA, CDR2 SQIVND (reference sequence). Here the CDR3 DNA reads TGTGCCAGTAGTATAAACATCTCCCACACTGTAGCTTTCTTT. Its translation is CASSINISHTVAFF.

The chain recombines TRBV20-1 with TRBJ2-2, with D perhaps being TRBD1 or TRBD2 (5 bases each). V gave up 8 bases and J gave up 4 bases, with 20 bases separating them. The CDR3 runs 15 residues. Germline assignment: CDR1 DFQATT and CDR2 SNEGSKA (reference sequence). The CDR3 DNA sequence: TGCAGTTCTGGAGTACAGGAGGTTACCACCGGGGAGCTGTTTTTT. It specifies CSSGVQEVTTGELFF.

This clone was recorded many times. The genes are TRBV3-1 and TRBJ1-1, with D unclear. Germline V gene sequence: CDR1 LGHDT, CDR2 YNNKEL (reference sequence). V lost 1 base and J lost 0, with 6 bases in between. This CDR3 has 14 residues. CDR3 sequence reads: CASSQGLVNTEAFF. The DNA of the CDR3 is TGTGCCAGCAGCCAAGGTTTGGTGAACACTGAAGCTTTCTTT. Based on the CDR3 plus reference TRBV3-1 and TRBJ1-1, the full variable domain is DTAVSQTPKYLVTQMGNDKSIKCEQNLGHDTMYWYKQDSKKFLKIMFSYNNKELIINETVPNRFSPKSPDKAHLNLHINSLELGDSAVYFCASSQGLVNTEAFFGQGTRLTVV.

This clone was picked up one time. Germline and junction disagree at one end, which may indicate a read error. The rearrangement links TRBV18 to TRBJ2-3, with D possibly matching TRBD2 (6 bases). The CDR3 has 14 amino acids. Germline V gives CDR1 KGHSH, CDR2 LQKENI. The CDR3 is CASSPIMGEDKQYF. CDR3 nucleotide sequence: TGTGCCAGCTCACCGATCATGGGGGAGGATAAGCAGTATTTT.

In the case of this clone: One junction end does not reproduce the germline sequence, and a read error may be involved. The chain couples TRBV7-8 to TRBJ1-1; TRBD1 aligns across 11 bases. This CDR3 spans 15 amino acids. Germline-derived CDR1 and CDR2 are SGHVS and FQNEAQ. CDR3 in amino acids: CASRYPGTGGTEAFF. The CDR3 region has the DNA TGTGCGAGCAGATATCCCGGGACAGGGGGCACTGAAGCTTTCTTT.

Many counts were recorded for this clone. Different DNA sequences within this sample yield the same CDR3. The chain uses TRBV30 and TRBJ1-2; 7 bases map to TRBD1. CDR1 and CDR2 (germline): GTSNPN, SVGIG (reference sequence). The CDR3 length is 13 residues. Trimming took 4 bases from V and 5 from J; bases not matched to a gene: 7. The CDR3 coding sequence is TGTGCCTGGAATCGACAGGGCGGGTATGGCTACACCTTC. Amino acid sequence: CAWNRQGGYGYTF. Supplemented by reference TRBV30 and TRBJ1-2, the full variable domain reads SQTIHQWPATLVQPVGSPLSLECTVEGTSNPNLYWYRQAAGRGLQLLFYSVGIGQISSEVPQNLSASRPQDRQFILSSKKLLLSDSGFYLCAWNRQGGYGYTFGSGTRLTVV.

This clone is categorized as medium-sized. The chain couples TRBV6-1 to TRBJ2-3; 9 bases map to TRBD2. The ends lost 1 base at V and 6 bases at J; junction bases unmatched: 8. Per the germline V gene, CDR1 is MNHNS and CDR2 is SASEGT. The CDR3 extends over 16 amino acids. The CDR3 here is CASSEEGSGSKDTQYF. The CDR3 coding sequence is TGTGCCAGCAGTGAAGAGGGTAGCGGGAGCAAGGATACGCAGTATTTT.

This clone was seen at least ten times. Sequence at one end of the junction differs from germline and may be a read error. CDR3 DNA: TGTGCCAGCAGCAAAGATAGGGGGCTCAGTGGTCAGCCCCAGCATTTT. Its translation: CASSKDRGLSGQPQHF. J is TRBJ1-5 and V is TRBV4-2, with 7 bases that match TRBD1. Per germline, CDR1 LGHNA and CDR2 YNFKEQ. This CDR3 spans 16 amino acids.

The chain uses TRBV12-3 or TRBV12-4 and TRBJ1-2, with TRBD1 matching 8 bases. The CDR3 is made up of 15 amino acids. V trimming: 6 bases; J trimming: 0 bases; junction bases outside the gene matches: 6. The chain's CDR3 is CASRYQGAANYGYTF. As DNA, the CDR3 is TGTGCCAGCAGATACCAGGGGGCAGCTAACTATGGCTACACCTTC.

In this sample, this clone is medium-sized. This chain connects TRBV6-1 to TRBJ1-6; D is uncertain. V dropped 3 bases and J dropped 6 bases, with 12 bases sitting between them. Per germline, CDR1 MNHNS and CDR2 SASEGT. The CDR3 is 15 residues long. CDR3 nucleotides: TGTGCCAGCAGTGAGGACTTCTGGACTAATTCACCCCTCCACTTT. Amino acid sequence: CASSEDFWTNSPLHF.

The chain uses TRBV11-2 and TRBJ1-1; D not certain. Trimming shortened V by 5 bases and J by 5 bases, and 12 bases separated the two germline ends. The CDR3 is made up of 13 amino acids. Germline V gene data show CDR1 as SGHAT and CDR2 as FQNNGV. CDR3 amino acids: CASSRAPRTEAFF. The CDR3 nucleotides read TGTGCCAGCAGCAGAGCCCCCAGAACTGAAGCTTTCTTT.

The chain uses TRBV20-1 and TRBJ1-2; D unclear. With 1 base removed from V and 6 bases from J, the gap between germline ends came to 15 bases. CDR3 length equals 14 residues. From germline, CDR1 is DFQATT and CDR2 SNEGSKA (reference sequence). Here the CDR3 reads CSARATSYSNGYTF. CDR3 nucleotides: TGCAGTGCTAGAGCCACTTCATATTCGAATGGCTACACCTTC.

The sample holds a few counts of this clone. At one boundary the junction diverges from the germline segment, which might be a read error. The chain links TRBV24-1 to TRBJ1-2, with D unresolved. Germline CDR1 is KGHDR and CDR2 is SFDVKD. The CDR3 extends over 13 amino acids. The CDR3 loop reads CVTSDRAGLGGTF. The CDR3 DNA follows: TGTGTCACCAGTGATAGGGCAGGCCTCGGAGGAACCTTC.

The chain couples TRBV13 to TRBJ2-5; 8 bases match TRBD2. The germline CDR1 and CDR2 sequences are PRHDT and FYEKMQ (reference sequence). The CDR3 loop spans 14 amino acids. The trim removed 0 bases at V and 3 bases at J, leaving 0 bases unmatched. The DNA for the CDR3 is TGTGCCAGCAGCTTAGGAGCGGGGGAAGAGACCCAGTACTTC. Translation gives CASSLGAGEETQYF.

This clone is labeled as medium-sized (0.01 to 0.1%). The rearrangement uses TRBV12-3 or TRBV12-4 and TRBJ1-2, with unresolved D. V lost 5 bases and J lost 1, with 8 bases in between. The length of the CDR3 is 13 residues. CDR3 sequence reads: CASSPSFNYGYTF. The CDR3 nucleotides are TGTGCCAGCAGTCCCTCGTTTAACTATGGCTACACCTTC.

This clone was seen a handful of times. The junction departs from germline at one end; a sequencing error may be responsible. V gene TRBV27 combines with J gene TRBJ2-7; 8 nucleotides line up with TRBD2. The CDR3 extends over 16 amino acids. CDR1 and CDR2 (germline): MNHEY, SMNVEV (reference sequence). In DNA form, the CDR3 reads TGTGCCGGCAGTTCTCTGGGCAGCGGGAGAGGCCACGAGCAGTACTTC. As protein: CAGSSLGSGRGHEQYF.